The clone carrying this T cell receptor (beta chain) has a handful of counts. Original data processing: Quantification of nucleated cells was approximated via reference gene primer amplification. Only in-frame clones appear in the TCRdb table, and some are missing; sequencing was by immunoSEQ multiplex PCR. For V, J and clone size, that table is used; D and trimming come from the DNA. Found here are 90,000 to 140,000 clones, 81% of them singletons; the top ten hold over 35%. The record originates from a study of blood T cell repertoires in COVID-19. Turning to the study itself: Donors in the United States, Italy and Spain gave samples during acute or convalescent COVID-19. The cDNA or gDNA used as material had been derived from T cells, B-cell-depleted T cells, or PBMCs.

Germline V CDR1 and CDR2: SGHNT, YYREEE (reference sequence). The CDR3 runs 12 residues. V was shortened by 0 bases and J by 6 bases, with 6 bases between the two germline ends. The V and J genes are TRBV5-4 and TRBJ1-2; no clear D. Sequenced material: peripheral blood. The source is an elderly man with acute or convalescent COVID-19. The CDR3 DNA is TGTGCCAGCAGCTTGGAGCTGGATGGCTACACCTTC. This gives the protein CASSLELDGYTF.